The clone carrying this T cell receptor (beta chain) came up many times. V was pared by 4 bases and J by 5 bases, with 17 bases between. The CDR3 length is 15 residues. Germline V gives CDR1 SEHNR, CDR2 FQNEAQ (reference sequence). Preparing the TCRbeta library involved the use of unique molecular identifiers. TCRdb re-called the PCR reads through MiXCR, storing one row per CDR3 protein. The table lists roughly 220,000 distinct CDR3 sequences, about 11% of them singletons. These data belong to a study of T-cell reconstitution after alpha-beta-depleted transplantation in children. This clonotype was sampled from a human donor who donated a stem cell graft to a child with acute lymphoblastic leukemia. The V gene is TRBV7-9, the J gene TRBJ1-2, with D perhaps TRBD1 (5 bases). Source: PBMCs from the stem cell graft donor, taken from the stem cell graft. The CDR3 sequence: CASSSEGPWGYGYTF. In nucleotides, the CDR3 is TGTGCCAGCAGCTCCGAGGGTCCCTGGGGGTATGGCTACACCTTC. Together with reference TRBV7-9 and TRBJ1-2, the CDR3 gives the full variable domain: DTGVSQNPRHKITKRGQNVTFRCDPISEHNRLYWYRQTLGQGPEFLTYFQNEAQLEKSRLLSDRFSAERPKGSFSTLEIQRTEQGDSAMYLCASSSEGPWGYGYTFGSGTRLTVV.